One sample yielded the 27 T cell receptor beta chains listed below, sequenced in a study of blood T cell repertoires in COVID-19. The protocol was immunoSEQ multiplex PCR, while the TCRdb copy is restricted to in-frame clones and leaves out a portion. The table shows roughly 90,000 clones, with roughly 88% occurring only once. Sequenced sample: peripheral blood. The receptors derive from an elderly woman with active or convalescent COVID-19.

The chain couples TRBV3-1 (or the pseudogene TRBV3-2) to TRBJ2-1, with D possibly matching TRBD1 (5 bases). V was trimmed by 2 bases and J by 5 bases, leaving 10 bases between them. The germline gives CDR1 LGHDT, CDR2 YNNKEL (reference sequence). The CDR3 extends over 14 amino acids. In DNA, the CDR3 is TGTGCCAGCAGCCAACTATGGGGCCACAATGAGCAGTTCTTC. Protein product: CASSQLWGHNEQFF.

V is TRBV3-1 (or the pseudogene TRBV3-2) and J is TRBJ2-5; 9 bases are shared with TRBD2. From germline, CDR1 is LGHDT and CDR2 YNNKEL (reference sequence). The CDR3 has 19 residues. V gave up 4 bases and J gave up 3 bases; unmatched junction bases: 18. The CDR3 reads CASSREEGGLAGLEETQYF. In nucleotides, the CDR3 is TGTGCCAGCAGCCGAGAGGAGGGGGGACTAGCAGGCCTCGAAGAGACCCAGTACTTC.

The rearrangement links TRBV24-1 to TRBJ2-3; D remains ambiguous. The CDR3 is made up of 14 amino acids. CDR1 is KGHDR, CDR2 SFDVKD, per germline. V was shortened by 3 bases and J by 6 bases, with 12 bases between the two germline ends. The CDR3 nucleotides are TGTGCCACCAGTGATGTAAGGTTGCGGGATACGCAGTATTTT. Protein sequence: CATSDVRLRDTQYF.

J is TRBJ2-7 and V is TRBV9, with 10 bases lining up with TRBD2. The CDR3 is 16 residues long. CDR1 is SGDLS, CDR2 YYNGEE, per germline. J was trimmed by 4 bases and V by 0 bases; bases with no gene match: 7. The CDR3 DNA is TGTGCCAGCAGCGTAGCTAGCGGGAGTATGGGGTACGAGCAGTACTTC. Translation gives CASSVASGSMGYEQYF.

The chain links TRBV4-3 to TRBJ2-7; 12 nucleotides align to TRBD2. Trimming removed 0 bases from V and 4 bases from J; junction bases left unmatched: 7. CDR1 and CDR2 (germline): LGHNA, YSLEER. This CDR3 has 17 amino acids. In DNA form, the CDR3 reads TGCGCCAGCAGCCAAGACCTAGCGGGGGGGATCAGGTACGAGCAGTACTTC. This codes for CASSQDLAGGIRYEQYF.

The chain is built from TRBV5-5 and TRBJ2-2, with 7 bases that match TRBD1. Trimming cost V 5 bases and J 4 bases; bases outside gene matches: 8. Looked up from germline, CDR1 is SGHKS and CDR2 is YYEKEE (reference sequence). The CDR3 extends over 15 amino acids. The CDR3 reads CASRPEQGSTGELFF. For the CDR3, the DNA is TGTGCCAGCAGACCCGAACAGGGGTCCACCGGGGAGCTGTTTTTT.

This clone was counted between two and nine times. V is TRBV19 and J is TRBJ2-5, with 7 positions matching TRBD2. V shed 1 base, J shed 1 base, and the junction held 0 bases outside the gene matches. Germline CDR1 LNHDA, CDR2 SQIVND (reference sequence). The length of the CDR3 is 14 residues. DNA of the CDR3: TGTGCCAGTAGTATAGGGACTAGCCAAGAGACCCAGTACTTC. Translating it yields CASSIGTSQETQYF.

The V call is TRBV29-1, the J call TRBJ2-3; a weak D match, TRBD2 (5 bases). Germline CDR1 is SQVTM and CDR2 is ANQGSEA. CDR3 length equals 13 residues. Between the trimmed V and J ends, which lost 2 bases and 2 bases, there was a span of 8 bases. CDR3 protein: CSVEFGVTDTQYF. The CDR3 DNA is TGCAGCGTTGAATTCGGGGTCACAGATACGCAGTATTTT.

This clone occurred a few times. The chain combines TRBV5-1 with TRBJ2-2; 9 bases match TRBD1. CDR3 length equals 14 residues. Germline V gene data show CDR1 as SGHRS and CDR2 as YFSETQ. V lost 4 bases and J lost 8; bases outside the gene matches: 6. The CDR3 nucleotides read TGCGCCAGCAGCGACACAGGGGGCCTTGGGGAGCTGTTTTTT. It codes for CASSDTGGLGELFF.

CDR3 loop: CASSLLAGQGVNEQFF. The CDR3, as DNA: TGTGCCAGCAGCTTATTAGCGGGACAGGGGGTGAATGAGCAGTTCTTC. This chain links TRBV11-2 with TRBJ2-1; 11 nucleotides agree with TRBD1. There are 16 residues in the CDR3. CDR1 is SGHAT, CDR2 FQNNGV, per germline. V shed 2 bases and J 7 bases; nucleotides not matched to a gene: 7.

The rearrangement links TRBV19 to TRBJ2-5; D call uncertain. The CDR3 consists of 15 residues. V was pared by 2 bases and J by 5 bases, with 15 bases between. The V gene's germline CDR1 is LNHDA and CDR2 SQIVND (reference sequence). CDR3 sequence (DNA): TGTGCCAGTAGTATATCCGGGTCCATGAGGGAGACCCAGTACTTC. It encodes CASSISGSMRETQYF.

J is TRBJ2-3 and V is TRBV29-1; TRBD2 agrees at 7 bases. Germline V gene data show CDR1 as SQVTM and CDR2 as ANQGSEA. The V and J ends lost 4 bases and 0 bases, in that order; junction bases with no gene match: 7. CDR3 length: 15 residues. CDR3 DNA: TGCAGCGTTGTTGTTGGGGGGGGAAGCACAGATACGCAGTATTTT. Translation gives CSVVVGGGSTDTQYF.

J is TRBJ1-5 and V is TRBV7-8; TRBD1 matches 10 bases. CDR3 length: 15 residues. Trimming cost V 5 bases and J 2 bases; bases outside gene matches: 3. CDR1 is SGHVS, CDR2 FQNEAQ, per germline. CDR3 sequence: CASSMGTGGNQPQHF. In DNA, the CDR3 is TGTGCCAGCAGCATGGGGACAGGGGGCAATCAGCCCCAGCATTTT.

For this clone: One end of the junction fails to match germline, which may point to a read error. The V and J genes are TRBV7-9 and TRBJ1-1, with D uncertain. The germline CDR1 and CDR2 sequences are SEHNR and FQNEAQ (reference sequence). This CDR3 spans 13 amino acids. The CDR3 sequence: CASSFTWQAEAFF. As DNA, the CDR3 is TGTGCCAGCAGCTTCACCTGGCAGGCTGAGGCTTTCTTT.

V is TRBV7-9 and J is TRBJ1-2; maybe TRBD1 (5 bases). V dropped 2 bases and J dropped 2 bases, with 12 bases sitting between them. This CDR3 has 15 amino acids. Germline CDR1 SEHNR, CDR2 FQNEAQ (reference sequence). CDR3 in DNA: TGTGCCAGCAGCTTAAGTCCAGGGTCAAACTATGGCTACACCTTC. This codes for CASSLSPGSNYGYTF.

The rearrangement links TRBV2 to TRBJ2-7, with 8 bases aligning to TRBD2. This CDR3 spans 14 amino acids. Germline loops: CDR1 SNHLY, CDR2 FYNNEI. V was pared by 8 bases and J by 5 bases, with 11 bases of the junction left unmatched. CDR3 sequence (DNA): TGTGCCAGCGGTAAGGAGCGGGAGTCCCACGAGCAGTACTTC. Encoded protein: CASGKERESHEQYF.

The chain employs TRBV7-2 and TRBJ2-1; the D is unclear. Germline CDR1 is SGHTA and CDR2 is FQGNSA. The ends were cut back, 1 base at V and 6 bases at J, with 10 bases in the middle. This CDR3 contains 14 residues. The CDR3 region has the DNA TGTGCCAGCAGCTTAGGAGCTAACAGCAATGAGCAGTTCTTC. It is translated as CASSLGANSNEQFF.

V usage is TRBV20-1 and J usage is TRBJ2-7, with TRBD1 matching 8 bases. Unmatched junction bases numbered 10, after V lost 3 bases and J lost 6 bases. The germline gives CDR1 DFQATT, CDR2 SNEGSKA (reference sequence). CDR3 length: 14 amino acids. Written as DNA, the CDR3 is TGCAGTGCTAGTGACAGGGGAGTCGCAGGCGAGCAGTACTTC. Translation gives CSASDRGVAGEQYF.

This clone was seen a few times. The CDR3 sequence: CAISRDRKETQYF. The CDR3 nucleotides read TGTGCCATCAGTCGGGACAGAAAAGAGACCCAGTACTTC. The rearrangement joins TRBV10-3 to TRBJ2-5; 7 positions match TRBD1. V shed 5 bases and J 3 bases; nucleotides not matched to a gene: 3. The CDR3 is 13 amino acids. CDR1 is ENHRY, CDR2 SYGVKD, per germline.

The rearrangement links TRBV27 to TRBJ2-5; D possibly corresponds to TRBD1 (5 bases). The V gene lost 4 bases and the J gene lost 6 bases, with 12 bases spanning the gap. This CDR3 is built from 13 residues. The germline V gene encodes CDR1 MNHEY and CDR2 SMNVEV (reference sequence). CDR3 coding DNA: TGTGCCAGCAGTTCCTCAGGGATGCAGACCCAGTACTTC. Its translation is CASSSSGMQTQYF.

CDR3 DNA sequence: TGTGCCAGCAGCTTAGCGGCCGGACTAGCTTACAATGAGCAGTTCTTC. Translating it yields CASSLAAGLAYNEQFF. This chain uses TRBV7-2 with TRBJ2-1, with TRBD2 matching 8 bases. The length of the CDR3 is 16 residues. Trimming at V came to 0 bases and at J to 4 bases, leaving 5 bases not matched to a gene. In germline, CDR1 is SGHTA, CDR2 FQGNSA.

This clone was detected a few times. The CDR3 loop reads CATSLGTGGGYTF. In DNA form, the CDR3 reads TGTGCCACCAGCCTCGGGACAGGGGGTGGCTACACCTTC. The chain links TRBV15 to TRBJ1-2; 11 bases line up with TRBD1. The CDR3 covers 13 residues. Germline values: CDR1 LNHNV, CDR2 YYDKDF (reference sequence). The V gene end was trimmed by 5 bases and the J gene end by 7 bases; junction bases not matched to a gene: 3.

CDR3 residues: CASSQGTYGYTF. The CDR3 coding sequence is TGTGCCAGCAGCCAGGGAACCTATGGCTACACCTTC. The chain recombines TRBV28 with TRBJ1-2; a weak D match, TRBD1 (5 bases). Germline CDR1 and CDR2: MDHEN and SYDVKM. With 6 bases removed from V and 4 bases from J, the gap between germline ends came to 9 bases. This CDR3 has 12 residues.

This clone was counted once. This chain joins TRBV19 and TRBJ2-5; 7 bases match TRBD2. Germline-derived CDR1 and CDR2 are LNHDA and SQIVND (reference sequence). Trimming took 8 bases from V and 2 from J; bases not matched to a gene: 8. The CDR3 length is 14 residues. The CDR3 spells CASAATSQQETQYF. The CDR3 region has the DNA TGTGCCAGTGCCGCGACTAGCCAGCAAGAGACCCAGTACTTC. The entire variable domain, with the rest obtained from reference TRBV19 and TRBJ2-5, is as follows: DGGITQSPKYLFRKEGQNVTLSCEQNLNHDAMYWYRQDPGQGLRLIYYSQIVNDFQKGDIAEGYSVSREKKESFPLTVTSAQKNPTAFYLCASAATSQQETQYFGPGTRLLVL.

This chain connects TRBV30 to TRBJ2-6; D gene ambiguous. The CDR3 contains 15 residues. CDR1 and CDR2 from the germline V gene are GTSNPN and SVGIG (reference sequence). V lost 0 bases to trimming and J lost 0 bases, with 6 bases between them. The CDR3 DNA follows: TGTGCCTGGAGTGTGAGAGGCTCTGGGGCCAACGTCCTGACTTTC. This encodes CAWSVRGSGANVLTF.

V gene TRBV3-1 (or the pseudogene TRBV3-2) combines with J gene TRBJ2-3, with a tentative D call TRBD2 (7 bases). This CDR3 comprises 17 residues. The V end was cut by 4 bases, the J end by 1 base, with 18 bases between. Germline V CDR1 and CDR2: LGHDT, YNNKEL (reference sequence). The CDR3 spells CASSPPRGGIGTDTQYF. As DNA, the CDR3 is TGTGCCAGCAGCCCTCCGCGCGGGGGCATCGGCACAGATACGCAGTATTTT.

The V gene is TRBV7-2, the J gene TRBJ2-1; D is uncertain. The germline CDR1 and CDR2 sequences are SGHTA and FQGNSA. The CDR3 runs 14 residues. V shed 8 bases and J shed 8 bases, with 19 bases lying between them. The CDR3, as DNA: TGTGCCAGCTCGTTCGTGGCGGCACGTGATGAGCAGTTCTTC. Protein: CASSFVAARDEQFF.